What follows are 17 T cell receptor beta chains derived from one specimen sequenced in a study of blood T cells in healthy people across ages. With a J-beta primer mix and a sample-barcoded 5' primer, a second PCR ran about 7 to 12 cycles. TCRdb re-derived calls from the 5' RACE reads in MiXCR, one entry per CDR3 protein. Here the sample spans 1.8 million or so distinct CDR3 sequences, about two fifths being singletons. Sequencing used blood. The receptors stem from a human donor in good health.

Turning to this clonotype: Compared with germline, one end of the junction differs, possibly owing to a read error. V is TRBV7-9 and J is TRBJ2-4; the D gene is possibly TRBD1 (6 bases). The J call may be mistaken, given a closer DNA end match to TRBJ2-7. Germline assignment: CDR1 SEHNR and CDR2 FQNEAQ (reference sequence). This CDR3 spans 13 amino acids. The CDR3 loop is CACSFRGAYEQYF. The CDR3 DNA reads TGTGCCTGCAGCTTCAGGGGTGCCTACGAGCAGTACTTC.

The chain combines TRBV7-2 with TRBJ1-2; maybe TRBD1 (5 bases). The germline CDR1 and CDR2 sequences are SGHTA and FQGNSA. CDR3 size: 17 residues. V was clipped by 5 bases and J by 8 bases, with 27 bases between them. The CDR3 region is CASSRDLYSRGRGGYTF. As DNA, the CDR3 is TGTGCCAGCAGCCGGGATCTCTATTCGCGGGGCCGGGGAGGCTACACCTTC. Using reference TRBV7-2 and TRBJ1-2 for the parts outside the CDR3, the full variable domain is GAGVSQSPSNKVTEKGKDVELRCDPISGHTALYWYRQSLGQGLEFLIYFQGNSAPDKSGLPSDRFSAERTGGSVSTLTIQRTQQEDSAVYLCASSRDLYSRGRGGYTFGSGTRLTVV.

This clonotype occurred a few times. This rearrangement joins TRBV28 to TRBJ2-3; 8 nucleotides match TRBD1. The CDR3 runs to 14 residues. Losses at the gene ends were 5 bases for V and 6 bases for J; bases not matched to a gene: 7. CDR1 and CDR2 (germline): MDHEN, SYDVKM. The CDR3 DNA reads TGTGCCAGCAGTCCGGGACAGGAGATTGATACGCAGTATTTT. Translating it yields CASSPGQEIDTQYF.

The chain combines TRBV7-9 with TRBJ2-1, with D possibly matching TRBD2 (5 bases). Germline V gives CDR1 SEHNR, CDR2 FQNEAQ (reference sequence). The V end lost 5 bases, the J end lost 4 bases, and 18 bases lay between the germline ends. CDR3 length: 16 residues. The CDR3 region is CASSAFRPGVYNEQFF. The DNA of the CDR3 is TGTGCCAGCAGCGCGTTCAGACCCGGGGTTTACAATGAGCAGTTCTTC.

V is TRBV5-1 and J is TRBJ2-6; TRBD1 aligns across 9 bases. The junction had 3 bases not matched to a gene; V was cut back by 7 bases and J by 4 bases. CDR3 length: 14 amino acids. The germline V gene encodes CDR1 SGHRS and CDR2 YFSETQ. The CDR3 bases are TGCGCCAGCCGGACAGGGGCCGGGGCCAACGTCCTGACTTTC. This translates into CASRTGAGANVLTF.

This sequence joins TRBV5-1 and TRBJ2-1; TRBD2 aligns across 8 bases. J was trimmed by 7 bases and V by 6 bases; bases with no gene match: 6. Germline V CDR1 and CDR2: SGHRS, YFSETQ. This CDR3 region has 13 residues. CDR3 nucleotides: TGCGCCAGCAACGACGGGGGGGTGAATGAGCAGTTCTTC. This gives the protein CASNDGGVNEQFF.

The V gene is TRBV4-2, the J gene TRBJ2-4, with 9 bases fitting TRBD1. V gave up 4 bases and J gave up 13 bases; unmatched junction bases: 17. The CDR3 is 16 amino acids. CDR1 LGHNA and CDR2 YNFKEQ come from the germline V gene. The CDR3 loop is CASSLLGQGRTSLQYF. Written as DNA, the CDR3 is TGTGCCAGCAGCCTTCTCGGACAGGGGAGGACAAGTTTGCAGTACTTC.

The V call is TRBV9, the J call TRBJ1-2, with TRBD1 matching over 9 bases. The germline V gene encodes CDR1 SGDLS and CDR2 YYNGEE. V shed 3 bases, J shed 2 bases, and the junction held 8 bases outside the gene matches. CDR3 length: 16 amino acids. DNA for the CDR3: TGTGCCAGCAGCGCCACCGGGACAGGGAAAAACTATGGCTACACCTTC. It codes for CASSATGTGKNYGYTF.

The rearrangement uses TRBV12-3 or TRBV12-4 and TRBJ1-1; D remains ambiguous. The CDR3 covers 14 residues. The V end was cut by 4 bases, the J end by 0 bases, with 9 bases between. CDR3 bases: TGTGCCAGCAGTTGGATCAGTTTGAACACTGAAGCTTTCTTT. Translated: CASSWISLNTEAFF.

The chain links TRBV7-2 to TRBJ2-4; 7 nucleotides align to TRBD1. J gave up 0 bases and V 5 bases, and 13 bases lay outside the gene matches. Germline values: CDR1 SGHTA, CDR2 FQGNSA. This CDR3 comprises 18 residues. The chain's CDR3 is CASSLSPGTVLAKNIQYF. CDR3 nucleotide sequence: TGTGCCAGCAGCCTCTCCCCCGGGACAGTACTAGCCAAAAACATTCAGTACTTC.

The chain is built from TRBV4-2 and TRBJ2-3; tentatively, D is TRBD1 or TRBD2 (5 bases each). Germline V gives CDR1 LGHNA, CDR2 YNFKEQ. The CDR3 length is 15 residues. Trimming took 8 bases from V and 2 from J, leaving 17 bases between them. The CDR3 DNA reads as TGTGCCAGCGACTCCGGGACCCCGCTCACAGATACGCAGTATTTT. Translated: CASDSGTPLTDTQYF.

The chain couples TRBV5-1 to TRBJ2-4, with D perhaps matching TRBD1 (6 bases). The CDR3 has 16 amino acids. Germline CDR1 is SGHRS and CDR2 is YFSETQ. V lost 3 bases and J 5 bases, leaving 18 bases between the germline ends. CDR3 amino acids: CASSSFGGRVENIQYF. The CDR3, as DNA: TGCGCCAGCAGCTCCTTTGGGGGCAGGGTGGAAAACATTCAGTACTTC.

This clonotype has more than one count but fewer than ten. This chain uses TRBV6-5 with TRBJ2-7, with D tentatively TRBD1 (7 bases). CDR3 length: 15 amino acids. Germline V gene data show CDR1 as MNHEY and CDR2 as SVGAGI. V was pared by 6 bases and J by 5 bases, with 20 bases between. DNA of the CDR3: TGTGCCAGCAGCCAATGGGCAGGGGGGATCGACGAGCAGTACTTC. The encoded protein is CASSQWAGGIDEQYF.

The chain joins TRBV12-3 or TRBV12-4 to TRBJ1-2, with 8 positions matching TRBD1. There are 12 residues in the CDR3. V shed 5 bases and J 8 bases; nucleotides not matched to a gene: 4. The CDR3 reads CASSDRGWGYTF. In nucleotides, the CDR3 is TGTGCCAGCAGTGACAGGGGTTGGGGCTACACCTTC.

In DNA, the CDR3 is TGTGCCAGCAGGTCGACAGAGAACTATGGCTACACCTTC. Encoded protein: CASRSTENYGYTF. The V call is TRBV6-2 or TRBV6-3, the J call TRBJ1-2, with D possibly TRBD1 on 5 matching bases. Germline V gene lookup returns CDR1 MNHEY and CDR2 SVGEGT. V lost 6 bases, J lost 2 bases, and 10 bases lay in between. The length of the CDR3 is 13 residues.

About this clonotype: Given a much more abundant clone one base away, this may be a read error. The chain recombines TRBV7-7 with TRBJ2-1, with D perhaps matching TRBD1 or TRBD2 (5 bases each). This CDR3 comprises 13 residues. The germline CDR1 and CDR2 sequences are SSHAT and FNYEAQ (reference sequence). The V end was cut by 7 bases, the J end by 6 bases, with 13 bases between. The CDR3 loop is CASNSGGGNEQFF. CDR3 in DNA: TGTGCCAGCAACTCTGGTGGGGGCAATGAGCAGTTCTTC.

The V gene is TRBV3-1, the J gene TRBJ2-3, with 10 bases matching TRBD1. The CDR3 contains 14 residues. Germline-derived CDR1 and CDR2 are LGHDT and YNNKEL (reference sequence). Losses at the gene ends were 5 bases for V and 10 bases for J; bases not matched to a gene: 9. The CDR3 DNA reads TGTGCCAGCAGCGAGGGACAGGGGAGGATATCGCAGTATTTT. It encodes CASSEGQGRISQYF.